This TCR beta chain originates from a study of cytomegalovirus exposure and HLA in healthy donors. Amplification used 60 Vbeta primers and 13 Jbeta primers. The assay was immunoSEQ multiplex PCR, and TCRdb's table has in-frame clones only and misses some. This repertoire shows 150,000 to 200,000 clones, approximately 80% found once; its top ten account for about an eighth. V lost 6 bases and J lost 3; bases outside the gene matches: 11. CDR1 SGHTA and CDR2 FQGNSA come from the germline V gene. The CDR3 has 16 residues. The sample holds one count of this clone. The target antigen is unknown. Study-level findings and limits: Among TCR sequences, most were rare, though some public TCRs appeared in many donors.

Input material: PBMCs. V usage is TRBV7-2 and J usage is TRBJ2-1, with TRBD2 matching 7 bases. This receptor was identified in a woman aged 40-49 years in good health and CMV-seronegative. Here the CDR3 reads CASRVTWGGDYNEQFF. In DNA form, the CDR3 reads TGTGCCAGCAGGGTAACTTGGGGGGGAGACTACAATGAGCAGTTCTTC.